The clone carrying this T cell receptor beta chain was picked up many times. This sample was included in a study of regulatory T cells in long-lasting Graves disease. V gave up 6 bases and J gave up 0 bases, with 15 bases separating them. This CDR3 has 15 amino acids. Per germline, CDR1 SGDLS and CDR2 YYNGEE. Described time point: newly diagnosed GD, antithyroid drugs for less than 3 months. Construction of the TCR library relied on RNA isolated from PBMCs. Investigators prepared the TCR beta libraries by applying iRepertoire HTBI primers and Arm-PCR of CDR3 regions. A single record per CDR3 protein comes from TCRdb applying MiXCR to the multiplex PCR reads. The sample has some 250,000 distinct CDR3 sequences, 18% seen once. In addition, the sample was reused for a study of T cells in Graves' hyperthyroidism and ophthalmopathy. That study adds: First-round RT-PCR with HTBI primers amplified the TCR CDR3 region. A model built on 13 V-J features separated ophthalmopathy from stable hyperthyroidism.

The receptor was isolated from a woman in her twenties or thirties with Graves disease. The source was peripheral blood mononuclear cells (PBMCs), collected at new diagnosis, from a patient treated with antithyroid drugs. J is TRBJ1-1 and V is TRBV9; D gene uncertain. CDR3 nucleotides: TGTGCCAGCACCCCTGCGAGAGGAGTGAACACTGAAGCTTTCTTT. Its protein product is CASTPARGVNTEAFF.